Following are 29 T cell receptor beta chains from one sample sequenced in a study of blood T cell repertoires in COVID-19. TCRdb's copy holds only in-frame clones and misses some; the assay was immunoSEQ multiplex PCR. The sample carries approximately 120,000 clones, around 81% recorded once. Input material: peripheral blood. Receptors were obtained from a human donor in a cohort sampled during active or convalescent COVID-19.

The chain recombines TRBV5-1 with TRBJ2-6, with D perhaps matching TRBD1 (5 bases). Germline V gene data show CDR1 as SGHRS and CDR2 as YFSETQ. Trimming removed 4 bases from V and 0 bases from J, with 14 bases in between. The CDR3 totals 17 residues. The CDR3 DNA sequence: TGCGCCAGCAGCGCGACAGTTACAAGCTCTGGGGCCAACGTCCTGACTTTC. It specifies CASSATVTSSGANVLTF.

The genes are TRBV18 and TRBJ2-5; 7 bases map to TRBD2. Germline V gene data show CDR1 as KGHSH and CDR2 as LQKENI. The CDR3 runs 14 residues. V gave up 10 bases and J gave up 1 base; unmatched junction bases: 9. The CDR3 protein is CATKLSGGQETQYF. The CDR3 DNA sequence: TGTGCCACTAAACTTTCGGGGGGCCAAGAGACCCAGTACTTC.

V gene TRBV5-6 combines with J gene TRBJ1-2; 9 bases map to TRBD1. V dropped 0 bases and J dropped 5; count of bases not matched to a gene: 2. The CDR3 is 14 amino acids. CDR1 is SGHDT, CDR2 YYEEEE, per germline. The CDR3 nucleotides read TGTGCCAGCAGCTTGGAACAGGGGGCGTATGGCTACACCTTC. Translated: CASSLEQGAYGYTF. The full variable domain, in which reference TRBV5-6 and TRBJ1-2 provide the parts outside the CDR3, is DAGVTQSPTHLIKTRGQQVTLRCSPKSGHDTVSWYQQALGQGPQFIFQYYEEEERQRGNFPDRFSGHQFPNYSSELNVNALLLGDSALYLCASSLEQGAYGYTFGSGTRLTVV.

This chain links TRBV7-6 with TRBJ1-1; 8 nucleotides line up with TRBD1. Germline-derived CDR1 and CDR2 are SGHVS and FNYEAQ. V lost 5 bases, J lost 0 bases, and 8 bases stayed unmatched. The CDR3 totals 16 residues. The CDR3 is CASSPRTGRMNTEAFF. For the CDR3, the DNA is TGTGCCAGCAGCCCCCGGACAGGGAGGATGAACACTGAAGCTTTCTTT.

This clone was seen once. The chain has TRBV5-1 and TRBJ2-2; D possibly corresponds to TRBD1 (6 bases). The CDR3 has 15 amino acids. With 4 bases removed from V and 3 bases from J, the gap between germline ends came to 13 bases. Germline CDR1 reads SGHRS; CDR2 reads YFSETQ. DNA for the CDR3: TGCGCCAGCAGCAAACAGGGTAGGGACACCGGGGAGCTGTTTTTT. This codes for CASSKQGRDTGELFF.

The chain couples TRBV2 to TRBJ1-5; 7 bases fit TRBD1. The CDR3 spans 13 residues. V shed 4 bases and J 6 bases; nucleotides not matched to a gene: 3. The germline CDR1 and CDR2 sequences are SNHLY and FYNNEI. The CDR3 spells CASSGGTVQPQHF. The DNA for the CDR3 is TGTGCCAGCAGTGGGGGGACAGTTCAGCCCCAGCATTTT.

The CDR3 reads CASSLAPGVRPQHF. As DNA, the CDR3 is TGTGCCAGCAGCTTGGCGCCAGGGGTTCGGCCCCAGCATTTT. The chain recombines TRBV5-4 with TRBJ1-5, with D possibly TRBD1 on 6 matching bases. Trimming cost V 0 bases and J 9 bases, with 13 bases left between them. Per germline, CDR1 SGHNT and CDR2 YYREEE (reference sequence). This CDR3 comprises 14 residues.

V is TRBV7-9 and J is TRBJ2-3, with D possibly TRBD1 on 5 matching bases. V lost 7 bases and J lost 1, with 18 bases in between. The CDR3 spans 16 residues. Germline assignment: CDR1 SEHNR and CDR2 FQNEAQ (reference sequence). The CDR3 region is CASILWWGRGTDTQYF. CDR3 nucleotide sequence: TGTGCCAGCATCCTATGGTGGGGCAGGGGCACAGATACGCAGTATTTT.

This chain joins TRBV6-2 or TRBV6-3 and TRBJ1-3; D is unclear. The CDR3 extends over 15 amino acids. Germline V CDR1 and CDR2: MNHEY, SVGEGT. Trimming left V 4 bases short and J 4 bases short, with 14 bases between. The CDR3 loop reads CASSSPGAPGNTIYF. CDR3 DNA sequence: TGTGCCAGCAGTTCACCCGGAGCTCCCGGAAACACCATATATTTT.

This chain links TRBV28 with TRBJ2-7; TRBD1 aligns across 9 bases. The CDR3 loop spans 15 amino acids. With 5 bases clipped from V and 2 bases from J, the junction kept 7 bases outside the gene matches. Germline V gene lookup returns CDR1 MDHEN and CDR2 SYDVKM. CDR3 region: CASSEQGAIPYEQYF. CDR3 nucleotide sequence: TGTGCCAGCAGTGAACAGGGGGCTATACCCTACGAGCAGTACTTC.

Worth noting for this clone: The same CDR3 is also encoded by other DNA sequences in this sample. The chain recombines TRBV7-2 with TRBJ1-2; a possible D gene is TRBD1 (5 bases). The CDR3 has 13 amino acids. Germline CDR1 reads SGHTA; CDR2 reads FQGNSA. Deletions cut 4 bases from V and 3 bases from J, with 9 bases between. CDR3 region: CASSYRSYYGYTF. Here the CDR3 DNA reads TGTGCCAGCAGCTACAGGTCGTACTATGGCTACACCTTC.

The chain links TRBV10-3 to TRBJ1-2; 10 positions agree with TRBD1. Germline-derived CDR1 and CDR2 are ENHRY and SYGVKD. CDR3 length: 13 residues. The V gene end was trimmed by 6 bases and the J gene end by 6 bases; junction bases not matched to a gene: 4. CDR3 sequence: CAIRSGTGDGYTF. DNA for the CDR3: TGTGCCATCAGATCCGGGACAGGGGATGGCTACACCTTC.

V and J are TRBV25-1 and TRBJ2-1, with D uncertain. The CDR3 has 12 amino acids. Per germline, CDR1 MGHDK and CDR2 SYGVNS. V lost 6 bases, J lost 12 bases, and 15 bases lay in between. This CDR3 is CASSAITLGQFF. In DNA, the CDR3 is TGTGCCAGCAGCGCTATTACCCTCGGGCAGTTCTTC.

The rearrangement links TRBV19 to TRBJ1-2, with D unresolved. This CDR3 region has 14 residues. Germline values: CDR1 LNHDA, CDR2 SQIVND (reference sequence). The germline V and J ends were trimmed by 4 bases and 4 bases, with 13 bases remaining between them. The CDR3 loop is CASSSPGLSYGYTF. The CDR3 DNA is TGTGCCAGTAGTAGCCCGGGTTTGAGCTATGGCTACACCTTC.

This chain links TRBV6-6 with TRBJ2-6, with D tentatively TRBD1 (6 bases). V was clipped by 6 bases and J by 4 bases, with 13 bases between them. CDR3 size: 15 residues. CDR1 is MNHNY, CDR2 SVGAGI, per germline (reference sequence). CDR3 bases: TGTGCCAGCAGGCCTACAGGGTTCGGGGCCAACGTCCTGACTTTC. Its translation is CASRPTGFGANVLTF.

The chain is built from TRBV21-1 and TRBJ2-1; the D segment call TRBD2 is taken from the table without a DNA check. TRBV21-1 is a known pseudogene. This CDR3 is 16 amino acids long. Here the CDR3 reads CASSKDERFVYNEQFF. The CDR3 coding sequence is TGTGCCAGCAGCAAAGATGAGCGGTTCGTCTACAATGAGCAGTTCTTC.

This clone was counted a few times. The V and J genes are TRBV27 and TRBJ2-2; 7 bases line up with TRBD1. Germline V lookup: CDR1 MNHEY, CDR2 SMNVEV (reference sequence). CDR3 length equals 16 residues. Germline trimming cut 7 bases from V and 4 bases from J; bases unmatched to any gene: 12. In DNA form, the CDR3 reads TGTGCCAGCAACCGGTGGCGAGGGGGCCCCACCGGGGAGCTGTTTTTT. Its protein product is CASNRWRGGPTGELFF.

The CDR3 reads CASSPRVAGGITGELFF. In DNA form, the CDR3 reads TGTGCCAGCAGCCCCCGGGTGGCGGGGGGAATCACCGGGGAGCTGTTTTTT. The genes are TRBV7-6 and TRBJ2-2, with 8 bases matching TRBD2. V shed 5 bases and J 4 bases; nucleotides not matched to a gene: 12. The CDR3 length is 17 residues. Germline CDR1 SGHVS, CDR2 FNYEAQ.

V and J are TRBV5-1 and TRBJ1-6, with D perhaps TRBD1 (6 bases). Germline CDR1 and CDR2: SGHRS and YFSETQ. CDR3 length equals 13 residues. V shed 5 bases and J shed 6 bases, with 9 bases lying between them. CDR3 coding DNA: TGCGCCAGCAGAGGGGGTGTTAATTCACCCCTCCACTTT. The encoded protein is CASRGGVNSPLHF.

The J gene is TRBJ2-5, the V gene TRBV20-1; D remains unclear. The CDR3 spans 12 residues. With 3 bases removed from V and 4 bases from J, the gap between germline ends came to 9 bases. Germline V gives CDR1 DFQATT, CDR2 SNEGSKA (reference sequence). The CDR3 DNA sequence: TGCAGTGCTAGTTTGGTCGGAGAGACCCAGTACTTC. This translates into CSASLVGETQYF.

The chain uses TRBV7-2 and TRBJ1-5; D possibly corresponds to TRBD1 (5 bases). Germline V lookup: CDR1 SGHTA, CDR2 FQGNSA. CDR3 length equals 15 residues. The V gene lost 0 bases and the J gene lost 3 bases, with 9 bases spanning the gap. The CDR3 DNA reads as TGTGCCAGCAGCTTAGCGGGGCTTACCAATCAGCCCCAGCATTTT. It encodes CASSLAGLTNQPQHF.

This clone occurred a few times. This chain connects TRBV15 to TRBJ1-5, with D hard to call. CDR1 and CDR2 from the germline V gene are LNHNV and YYDKDF (reference sequence). The CDR3 has 17 residues. Trimming took off 3 bases at V and 0 bases at J, with 15 bases between the two ends. The CDR3 sequence is CATSRGADAHSNQPQHF. The CDR3 DNA sequence: TGTGCCACCAGCAGGGGAGCGGACGCTCATAGCAATCAGCCCCAGCATTTT.

The CDR3 spells CASSPLLQGKNTGELFF. The CDR3 DNA reads as TGTGCCAGCTCACCACTTCTACAGGGGAAGAACACCGGGGAGCTGTTTTTT. The chain combines TRBV18 with TRBJ2-2; 7 bases are shared with TRBD1. The CDR3 sequence is 17 residues long. V was pared by 1 base and J by 1 base, with 6 bases of the junction left unmatched. Germline V gene sequence: CDR1 KGHSH, CDR2 LQKENI.

This clone was seen a handful of times. V gene TRBV24-1 combines with J gene TRBJ2-1; 9 bases are shared with TRBD1. CDR3 length: 16 amino acids. Germline V CDR1 and CDR2: KGHDR, SFDVKD. The junction had 8 bases not matched to a gene; V was cut back by 3 bases and J by 6 bases. The CDR3 protein is CATSDPTGGAGNEQFF. DNA for the CDR3: TGTGCCACCAGTGATCCCACAGGGGGCGCGGGCAATGAGCAGTTCTTC.

In this sample, this clone turned up a few times. Other DNA sequences in this sample translate to the same CDR3. The chain links TRBV18 to TRBJ1-5, with TRBD1 matching over 7 bases. V lost 2 bases to trimming and J lost 2 bases; unmatched junction nucleotides: 3. This CDR3 spans 15 amino acids. From germline, CDR1 is KGHSH and CDR2 LQKENI. The CDR3 reads CASSPAGQGNQPQHF. CDR3 DNA: TGTGCCAGCTCACCAGCAGGACAGGGCAATCAGCCCCAGCATTTT.

The gene calls are TRBV3-1 (or the pseudogene TRBV3-2) and TRBJ1-2; no clear D gene. The CDR3 covers 12 residues. CDR1 is LGHDT and CDR2 is YNNKEL in the germline V gene (reference sequence). V was cut by 2 bases and J by 3 bases, with 4 bases left in between. Written as DNA, the CDR3 is TGTGCCAGCAGCCAACTCTACTATGGCTACACCTTC. Protein: CASSQLYYGYTF.

This clone was seen once. The V call is TRBV7-7, the J call TRBJ2-1; 11 positions agree with TRBD1. The V segment lost 3 bases and the J segment 6 bases; nucleotides outside the gene matches: 4. CDR1 and CDR2 (germline): SSHAT, FNYEAQ (reference sequence). The CDR3 has 15 residues. The CDR3 loop reads CASSLDRGHGNEQFF. The CDR3 coding sequence is TGTGCCAGCAGCTTGGACAGGGGGCACGGCAATGAGCAGTTCTTC.

The chain joins TRBV3-1 (or the pseudogene TRBV3-2) to TRBJ1-4; D gene unclear. CDR3 length: 15 amino acids. CDR1 LGHDT and CDR2 YNNKEL come from the germline V gene (reference sequence). V lost 4 bases and J 2 bases, leaving 11 bases between the germline ends. This chain's CDR3 is CASSPLPGTNEKLFF. DNA of the CDR3: TGTGCCAGCAGCCCCCTCCCGGGGACTAATGAAAAACTGTTTTTT.

V is TRBV7-2 and J is TRBJ2-3; D perhaps matches TRBD2 (6 bases). V shed 2 bases and J shed 4 bases, with 13 bases lying between them. Germline V gives CDR1 SGHTA, CDR2 FQGNSA. The CDR3 spans 15 residues. The CDR3 region is CASSLMGRLPDTQYF. The CDR3 DNA reads TGTGCCAGCAGCTTAATGGGGAGGTTGCCAGATACGCAGTATTTT.